Below, 9 T cell receptor beta chains from the same sample are listed, as sequenced in a study of blood T cell repertoires in COVID-19. This table comes from immunoSEQ multiplex PCR, and its TCRdb copy is limited to in-frame clones, with some not included. The profile shows 360,000 or so clones, 88% of them singletons. The sample consisted of PBMCs or T cells enriched from blood (not recorded which). The receptors were sampled from a woman in her thirties who had been exposed to COVID-19.

This clone was recorded only once. The chain combines TRBV28 with TRBJ2-5, with TRBD1 identical over 7 bases. The CDR3 extends over 14 amino acids. Per the germline V gene, CDR1 is MDHEN and CDR2 is SYDVKM. V shed 5 bases, J shed 4 bases, and the junction held 7 bases outside the gene matches. The CDR3 coding sequence is TGTGCCAGCAGTGCGCCCCCAGGGGGAGAGACCCAGTACTTC. Its protein is CASSAPPGGETQYF.

The gene calls are TRBV10-1 and TRBJ2-5, with D maybe TRBD1 (7 bases). The CDR3 length is 15 residues. Germline loops: CDR1 WNHNN, CDR2 SYGVQD (reference sequence). Trimming removed 4 bases from V and 5 bases from J, with 17 bases in between. CDR3 amino acids: CASSGGRGASETQYF. DNA for the CDR3: TGCGCCAGCAGTGGCGGCAGGGGGGCTTCGGAGACCCAGTACTTC.

On this clone itself: The same CDR3 can be traced to other DNA sequences in this sample. The genes are TRBV12-3 or TRBV12-4 and TRBJ1-1; D is ambiguous. The CDR3 sequence is 13 residues long. V was clipped by 3 bases and J by 1 base, with 6 bases between them. This CDR3 reads CASSLVQNTEAFF. In DNA, the CDR3 is TGTGCCAGCAGTTTGGTACAGAACACTGAAGCTTTCTTT.

Comments on this clone: This sample also contains other DNA sequences that code for the same CDR3. The chain has TRBV3-1 (or the pseudogene TRBV3-2) and TRBJ2-7; 7 bases align to TRBD2. The CDR3 has 12 residues. The J segment lost 7 bases and the V segment lost 4 bases, leaving 4 bases of the junction unmatched. The germline V gene encodes CDR1 LGHDT and CDR2 YNNKEL (reference sequence). The chain's CDR3 is CASSLTGGEQYF. CDR3 nucleotides: TGTGCCAGCAGCCTAACGGGGGGTGAGCAGTACTTC.

The J gene is TRBJ1-2, the V gene TRBV3-1 (or the pseudogene TRBV3-2); 10 positions match TRBD1. The CDR3 runs to 15 residues. V lost 7 bases, J lost 4 bases, and 9 bases stayed unmatched. CDR1 and CDR2 (germline): LGHDT, YNNKEL (reference sequence). The CDR3 nucleotides read TGTGCCAGCACCACAACCGGGACAGGGGCCTATGGCTACACCTTC. This translates into CASTTTGTGAYGYTF.

The gene calls are TRBV5-1 and TRBJ2-1; 14 bases fit TRBD2. Germline assignment: CDR1 SGHRS and CDR2 YFSETQ. J gave up 6 bases and V 4 bases, and 18 bases lay outside the gene matches. This CDR3 has 20 amino acids. This CDR3 reads CASSAPAGTSGRERANEQFF. The DNA of the CDR3 is TGCGCCAGCAGCGCGCCCGCCGGGACTAGCGGGAGAGAGCGGGCCAATGAGCAGTTCTTC.

The chain is built from TRBV19 and TRBJ2-3, with D maybe TRBD1 (5 bases). In germline, CDR1 is LNHDA, CDR2 SQIVND (reference sequence). Trimming pared 1 base from V and 0 bases from J, leaving 14 bases between. This CDR3 has 17 amino acids. CDR3 protein: CASSIVPGRASTDTQYF. The CDR3 DNA follows: TGTGCCAGTAGTATAGTCCCAGGCAGGGCGAGCACAGATACGCAGTATTTT.

The CDR3 region is CASSAQGVGSYEQYF. The CDR3 DNA reads as TGTGCCAGCAGCGCACAGGGGGTAGGCTCCTACGAGCAGTACTTC. V gene TRBV7-6 combines with J gene TRBJ2-7, with 8 bases aligning to TRBD1. Per the germline V gene, CDR1 is SGHVS and CDR2 is FNYEAQ. V shed 5 bases, J shed 0 bases, and the junction held 6 bases outside the gene matches. This CDR3 comprises 15 residues.

The chain couples TRBV5-6 to TRBJ1-4; D possibly corresponds to TRBD1 (6 bases). This CDR3 comprises 14 residues. The ends were cut back, 4 bases at V and 4 bases at J, with 11 bases in the middle. Per germline, CDR1 SGHDT and CDR2 YYEEEE. CDR3 loop: CASSVWTVNEKLFF. As DNA, the CDR3 is TGTGCCAGCAGCGTATGGACAGTTAATGAAAAACTGTTTTTT.